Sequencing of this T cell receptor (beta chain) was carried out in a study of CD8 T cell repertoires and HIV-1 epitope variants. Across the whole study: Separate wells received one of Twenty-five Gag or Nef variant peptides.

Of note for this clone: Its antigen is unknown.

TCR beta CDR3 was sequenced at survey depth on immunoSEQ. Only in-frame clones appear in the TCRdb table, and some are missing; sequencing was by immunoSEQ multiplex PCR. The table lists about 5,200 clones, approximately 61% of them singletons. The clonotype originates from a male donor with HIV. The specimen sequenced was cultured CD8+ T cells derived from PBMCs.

CDR3 sequence: CASSLIPPTLNTEAFF. DNA of the CDR3: TGCGCCAGCAGCTTGATCCCGCCCACCTTGAACACTGAAGCTTTCTTT. The J gene is TRBJ1-1, the V gene TRBV5-1; D gene uncertain. Germline CDR1 reads SGHRS; CDR2 reads YFSETQ. The CDR3 loop spans 16 amino acids. The germline V and J ends were trimmed by 1 base and 0 bases, with 13 bases remaining between them. The full variable domain, completed using reference TRBV5-1 and TRBJ1-1, is KAGVTQTPRYLIKTRGQQVTLSCSPISGHRSVSWYQQTPGQGLQFLFEYFSETQRNKGNFPGRFSGRQFSNSRSEMNVSTLELGDSALYLCASSLIPPTLNTEAFFGQGTRLTVV.